A single T cell receptor beta chain is shown here with its context. The CDR3 loop spans 12 amino acids. Germline loops: CDR1 SEHNR, CDR2 FQNEAQ (reference sequence). Trimming shortened V by 4 bases and J by 2 bases, and 4 bases separated the two germline ends. The data derive from a study of blood T cell repertoires in COVID-19. Background on the study: The samples span acute and convalescent COVID-19 from the United States, Italy and Spain.

Per the original methods: Reference gene primer amplification gave estimated nucleated cell counts. The table came from immunoSEQ multiplex PCR; TCRdb's copy has only in-frame clones and leaves some out. Clonal size and the V and J genes are those of that table, whereas D and trimming came from the DNA. This sample yields 55,000 to 70,000 clones, of which 82% are seen a single time; around 22% belongs to the top ten. This receptor was taken from a woman aged 60-70 years with acute or convalescent COVID-19. The sequenced sample was peripheral blood. The chain employs TRBV7-9 and TRBJ2-3; no clear D. CDR3 nucleotide sequence: TGTGCCAGCAGCTACACCACAGATACGCAGTATTTT. Its protein product is CASSYTTDTQYF.